The sample holds a few counts of the clone carrying this T cell receptor beta chain. Its matching antigen is unknown. Looked up from germline, CDR1 is SGHDT and CDR2 is YYEEEE. After removal of 0 bases from V and 4 bases from J, the junction contained 10 bases not matched to a gene. The CDR3 is 17 amino acids. This record comes from a study of cytomegalovirus exposure and HLA in healthy donors. Findings and caveats of the study: For most TCR beta V segments, an earlier analysis put the productive rate at about 87% or about 30% of the time. Association of a missense DCLRE1C variant with TCR beta V- and J-gene trimming was reported in a later analysis. Rare TCR sequences predominated, though certain public TCRs were found in many donors.

Both 60 Vbeta primers and 13 Jbeta primers went into the PCR. The data were produced by immunoSEQ multiplex PCR, yet TCRdb's version contains in-frame clones alone and is incomplete. The sample yields around 150,000 clones, around 68% seen once. The sequencing input was PBMCs. The gene calls are TRBV5-6 and TRBJ2-4, with 7 bases identical to TRBD2. The source is a woman aged 40 to 49 in good health and CMV-seropositive. The CDR3 DNA is TGTGCCAGCAGCTTGGATATGGGGGGGTGGGGGAAAAACATTCAGTACTTC. Translating it yields CASSLDMGGWGKNIQYF.